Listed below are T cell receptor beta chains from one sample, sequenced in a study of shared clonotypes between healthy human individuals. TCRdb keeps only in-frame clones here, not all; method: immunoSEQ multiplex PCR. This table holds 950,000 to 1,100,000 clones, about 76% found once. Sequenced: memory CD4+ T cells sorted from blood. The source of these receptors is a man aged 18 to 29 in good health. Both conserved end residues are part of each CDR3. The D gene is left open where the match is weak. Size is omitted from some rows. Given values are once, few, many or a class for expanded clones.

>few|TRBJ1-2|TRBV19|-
CASQGSPLYGYTF
TGTGCCAGTCAGGGCAGCCCTTTATATGGCTACACCTTC
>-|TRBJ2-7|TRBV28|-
CASKRAGGQNYEQYF
TGTGCCAGCAAGCGGGCAGGGGGACAGAACTACGAGCAGTACTTC
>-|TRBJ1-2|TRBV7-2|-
CASSATGPTGYTF
TGTGCCAGCAGCGCGACAGGTCCCACTGGCTACACCTTC
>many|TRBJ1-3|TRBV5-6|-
CASSLAGQGNTIYF
TGTGCCAGCAGCTTGGCCGGACAGGGAAACACCATATATTTT
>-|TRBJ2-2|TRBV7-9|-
CASSLLLAATGELFF
TGTGCCAGCAGCTTGCTCTTGGCTGCCACCGGGGAGCTGTTTTTT
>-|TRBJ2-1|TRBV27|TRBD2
CASNGAGGPPEQFF
TGTGCCAGCAACGGGGCGGGGGGGCCACCTGAGCAGTTCTTC
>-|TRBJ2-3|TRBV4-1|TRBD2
CASSQGPAGGSTDTQYF
TGCGCCAGCAGCCAAGGTCCGGCGGGGGGAAGCACAGATACGCAGTATTTT
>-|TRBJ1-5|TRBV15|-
CATSRLSGARSNQPQHF
TGTGCCACCAGCAGGCTGTCGGGGGCTCGGAGCAATCAGCCCCAGCATTTT
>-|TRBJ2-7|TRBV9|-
CASSSGQTETYEQYF
TGTGCCAGCAGCTCCGGTCAGACAGAAACCTACGAGCAGTACTTC
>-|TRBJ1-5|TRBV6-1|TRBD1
CASSRTGRDQPQHF
TGTGCCAGCAGTCGGACAGGGCGGGATCAGCCCCAGCATTTT
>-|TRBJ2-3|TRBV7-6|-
CASSLGKGTDTQYF
TGTGCCAGCAGCTTAGGGAAGGGGACAGATACGCAGTATTTT
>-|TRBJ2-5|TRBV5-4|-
CASSLAGAWETQYF
TGTGCCAGCAGCTTAGCAGGGGCTTGGGAGACCCAGTACTTC
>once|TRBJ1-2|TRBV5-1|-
CASSLSGTDYYYGYTF
TGCGCCAGCAGCCTCTCCGGGACGGACTATTACTATGGCTACACCTTC
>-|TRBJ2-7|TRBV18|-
CASSPPDKGFYEQYF
TGTGCCAGCTCACCACCGGACAAGGGGTTCTACGAGCAGTACTTC
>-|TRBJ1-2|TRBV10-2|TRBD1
CASSDFLGTGGRYGYTF
TGCGCCAGCAGTGACTTTCTCGGGACAGGGGGACGATATGGCTACACCTTC
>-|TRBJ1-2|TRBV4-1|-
CASSGTSPGPTYGYTF
TGCGCCAGCAGCGGGACTTCTCCTGGCCCTACCTATGGCTACACCTTC
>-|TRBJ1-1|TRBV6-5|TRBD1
CASSFRVLQGETEAFF
TGTGCCAGCAGTTTCCGAGTATTACAGGGGGAAACTGAAGCTTTCTTT
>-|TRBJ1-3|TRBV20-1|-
CSARQGNTIYF
TGCAGTGCTCGACAAGGAAACACCATATATTTT
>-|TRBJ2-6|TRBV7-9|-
CASSLVGANVLTF
TGTGCCAGCAGCTTAGTGGGAGCCAACGTCCTGACTTTC
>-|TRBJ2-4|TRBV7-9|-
CASSPRAGENIQYF
TGTGCCAGCAGCCCCCGTGCGGGTGAAAACATTCAGTACTTC
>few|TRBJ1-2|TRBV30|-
CAWAGNYGYTF
TGTGCCTGGGCCGGGAACTATGGCTACACCTTC
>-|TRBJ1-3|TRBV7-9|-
CASRQDSSGNTIYF
TGTGCCAGCAGACAGGACAGCTCTGGAAACACCATATATTTT
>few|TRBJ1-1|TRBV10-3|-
CAISESWRAFF
TGTGCCATCAGTGAGAGCTGGAGGGCTTTCTTT
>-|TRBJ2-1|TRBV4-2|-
CASSQARTTGEQFF
TGTGCCAGCAGCCAAGCAAGGACTACGGGCGAGCAGTTCTTC
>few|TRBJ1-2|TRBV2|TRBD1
CASRLGQNYGYTF
TGTGCCAGCAGGCTGGGACAGAACTATGGCTACACCTTC
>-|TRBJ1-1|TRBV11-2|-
CASSFRGGNTEAFF
TGTGCCAGCAGCTTTAGAGGGGGGAACACTGAAGCTTTCTTT
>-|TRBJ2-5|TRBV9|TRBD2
CASSVGGGQETQYF
TGTGCCAGCAGCGTAGGCGGGGGGCAAGAGACCCAGTACTTC
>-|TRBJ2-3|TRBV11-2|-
CASSLDGRGTDTQYF
TGTGCCAGCAGCTTAGACGGACGGGGAACAGATACGCAGTATTTT
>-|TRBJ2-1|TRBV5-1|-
CASSAQGWNNEQFF
TGCGCCAGCAGCGCACAGGGTTGGAACAATGAGCAGTTCTTC
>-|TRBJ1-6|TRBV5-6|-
CASSLGQSYNSPLHF
TGTGCCAGCAGCCTAGGACAGAGCTATAATTCACCCCTCCACTTT
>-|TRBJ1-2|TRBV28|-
CASNAYRAINYGYTF
TGTGCCAGCAATGCTTACAGGGCCATAAACTATGGCTACACCTTC
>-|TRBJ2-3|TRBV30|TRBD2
CAWTPGTSGGTQYF
TGTGCCTGGACTCCCGGGACTAGCGGGGGTACGCAGTATTTT
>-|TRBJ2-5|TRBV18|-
CASSFGQQETQYF
TGTGCCAGCTCCTTCGGGCAGCAAGAGACCCAGTACTTC
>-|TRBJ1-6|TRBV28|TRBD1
CASSLAGTGRTPLHF
TGTGCCAGCAGTTTGGCCGGGACAGGGAGGACACCCCTCCACTTT
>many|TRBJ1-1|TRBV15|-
CATSRDRVPNTEAFF
TGTGCCACCAGCAGAGATAGGGTACCGAACACTGAAGCTTTCTTT
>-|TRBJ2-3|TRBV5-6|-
CASSLIAGSGTDTQYF
TGTGCCAGCAGCCTAATCGCGGGGTCGGGCACAGATACGCAGTATTTT
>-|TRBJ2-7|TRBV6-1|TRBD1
CASRVQGAGEQYF
TGTGCCAGCAGAGTACAGGGGGCGGGAGAGCAGTACTTC
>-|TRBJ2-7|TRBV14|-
CASSLGPQGQYF
TGTGCCAGCAGCCTGGGGCCGCAGGGTCAGTACTTC
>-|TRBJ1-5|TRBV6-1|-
CASSESGHSNQPQHF
TGTGCCAGCAGTGAGTCGGGCCATAGCAATCAGCCCCAGCATTTT
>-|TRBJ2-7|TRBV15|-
CATSRDLYEQYF
TGTGCCACCAGCAGGGATCTCTACGAGCAGTACTTC
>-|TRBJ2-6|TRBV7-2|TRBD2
CASSTKGLAISGANVLTF
TGTGCCAGCAGCACAAAGGGACTAGCCATCTCTGGGGCCAACGTCCTGACTTTC
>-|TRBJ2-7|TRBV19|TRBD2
CADAASGEYYEQYF
TGTGCAGACGCAGCTAGCGGGGAATACTACGAGCAGTACTTC
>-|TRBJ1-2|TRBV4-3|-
CASSQDAVARWAYGYTF
TGCGCCAGCAGCCAAGACGCGGTCGCCAGGTGGGCCTATGGTTACACCTTC
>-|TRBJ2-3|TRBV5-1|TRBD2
CASSSNSGSGTDTQYF
TGCGCCAGCAGCTCCAATAGCGGGAGTGGGACAGATACGCAGTATTTT
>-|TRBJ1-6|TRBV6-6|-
CASSYSGDNSPLHF
TGTGCCAGCAGTTACTCTGGCGATAATTCACCCCTCCACTTT
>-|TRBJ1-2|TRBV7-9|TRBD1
CASSPAGTGYGYTF
TGTGCCAGCAGCCCAGCCGGGACAGGCTATGGCTACACCTTC
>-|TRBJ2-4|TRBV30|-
CAWSVIAKNIQYF
TGTGCCTGGAGTGTCATAGCCAAAAACATTCAGTACTTC
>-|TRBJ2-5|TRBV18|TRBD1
CASSPSRGQETQYF
TGTGCCAGCTCACCAAGCAGGGGGCAAGAGACCCAGTACTTC
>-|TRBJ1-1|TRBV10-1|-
CASSQGWETEAFF
TGCGCCAGCAGTCAGGGATGGGAGACTGAAGCTTTCTTT
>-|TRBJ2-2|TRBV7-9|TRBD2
CASSVPGLITGELFF
TGTGCCAGCAGCGTCCCGGGACTAATCACCGGGGAGCTGTTTTTT
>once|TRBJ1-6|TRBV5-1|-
CASSFRLMGNDNSPLHF
TGCGCCAGCAGCTTCCGTCTAATGGGGAACGATAATTCACCCCTCCACTTT
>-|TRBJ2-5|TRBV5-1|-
CASSLVFVRGETQYF
TGCGCCAGCAGCTTGGTTTTCGTGCGGGGAGAGACCCAGTACTTC
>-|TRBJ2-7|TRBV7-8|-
CASSLRWAAGSSYEQYF
TGTGCCAGCAGTCTCCGGTGGGCGGCGGGCAGCTCCTACGAGCAGTACTTC
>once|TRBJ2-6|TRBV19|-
CASSGMGFGANVLTF
TGTGCCAGTAGTGGCATGGGGTTCGGGGCCAACGTCCTGACTTTC